What follows describes a single T cell receptor beta chain. The data are from a study of blood T cell repertoires in COVID-19. At the level of the study: Donors in the United States, Italy and Spain gave samples during acute or convalescent COVID-19. The cDNA or gDNA used as material had been derived from T cells, B-cell-depleted T cells, or PBMCs.

Original methodology: Counts of nucleated cells, estimated from reference gene primer amplification, were obtained. Sequencing was performed with immunoSEQ multiplex PCR; in TCRdb, only in-frame clones are kept and a portion is missing. The V and J calls and the clone size are those of that table, but D and trimming were determined from the DNA. The sample shows about 160,000 clones, about 90% of them seen only once. Trimming removed 6 bases at V and 3 bases at J, with 14 bases between. The CDR3 is made up of 14 amino acids. The germline V gene encodes CDR1 MNHEY and CDR2 SVGAGI. V usage is TRBV6-5 and J usage is TRBJ1-1, with D possibly matching TRBD1 (5 bases). The receptor's source is a man aged 60 to 75 with acute or convalescent COVID-19. The sample comprised peripheral blood. Here the CDR3 reads CASSFRAWDTEAFF. CDR3 coding DNA: TGTGCCAGCAGCTTCAGGGCTTGGGACACTGAAGCTTTCTTT.